This T cell receptor beta chain was retrieved from a study of regulatory dendritic cells for organ transplantation. Study conclusions and caveats: The authors noted considerable between-person heterogeneity in alloreactive memory CD8+ cells. Of resting T cell subsets, memory CD8+ had the most alloreactive clonotypes. Mature dendritic cells appeared to drive more memory CD8+ clonal expansion than regulatory ones.

Trimming removed 0 bases from V and 1 base from J; junction bases left unmatched: 5. The germline CDR1 and CDR2 sequences are MGHRA and YSYEKL. The CDR3 has 17 amino acids. As regards this clone: The target antigen is unknown.

The data were produced by immunoSEQ multiplex PCR, yet TCRdb's version contains in-frame clones alone and is incomplete. The sample yields roughly 30,000 clones, roughly 84% seen once. The clonotype was recovered from a human donor in good health. Source material: naive CD8+ T cells from blood. As for subset: CD45RA+ naive T cells. The chain carries TRBV4-1 and TRBJ1-3; 8 positions match TRBD1. The CDR3 DNA reads as TGCGCCAGCAGCCAAGATATCGGACAGGGTTCTGGAAACACCATATATTTT. Its protein product is CASSQDIGQGSGNTIYF.